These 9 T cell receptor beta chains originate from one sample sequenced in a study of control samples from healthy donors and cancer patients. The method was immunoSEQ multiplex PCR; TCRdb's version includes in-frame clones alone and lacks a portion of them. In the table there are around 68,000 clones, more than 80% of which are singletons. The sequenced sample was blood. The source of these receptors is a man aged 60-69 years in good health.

The CDR3 nucleotides are TGTGCCAGCAGCTTAGATCATATGGACAGGGCCAGCCTGAGCACAGATACGCAGTATTTT. Translated: CASSLDHMDRASLSTDTQYF. The rearrangement joins TRBV11-3 to TRBJ2-3; 8 bases match TRBD1. There are 20 residues in the CDR3. V gave up 0 bases and J gave up 0 bases; unmatched junction bases: 14. Germline CDR1 and CDR2: SGHNT and YENEEA.

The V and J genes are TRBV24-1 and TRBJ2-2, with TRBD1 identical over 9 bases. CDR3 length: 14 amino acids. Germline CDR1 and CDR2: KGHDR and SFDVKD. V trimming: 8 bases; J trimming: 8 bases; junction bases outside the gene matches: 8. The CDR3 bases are TGTGCCACCAACCCGGGACAGGGTTCGGGGGAGCTGTTTTTT. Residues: CATNPGQGSGELFF.

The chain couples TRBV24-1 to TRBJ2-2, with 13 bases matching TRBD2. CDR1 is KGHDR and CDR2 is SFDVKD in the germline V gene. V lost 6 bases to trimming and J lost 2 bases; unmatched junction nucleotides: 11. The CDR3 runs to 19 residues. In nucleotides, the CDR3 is TGTGCCACCAGTACCTGGACTAGCGGGAGAGGAGGTAACACCGGGGAGCTGTTTTTT. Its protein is CATSTWTSGRGGNTGELFF.

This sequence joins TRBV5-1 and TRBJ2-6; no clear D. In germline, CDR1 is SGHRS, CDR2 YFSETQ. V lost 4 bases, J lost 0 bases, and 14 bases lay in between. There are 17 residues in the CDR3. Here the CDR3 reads CASSPRWSDSGANVLTF. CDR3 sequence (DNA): TGCGCCAGCAGCCCCCGATGGTCCGACTCTGGGGCCAACGTCCTGACTTTC. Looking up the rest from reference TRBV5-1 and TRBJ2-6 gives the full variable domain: KAGVTQTPRYLIKTRGQQVTLSCSPISGHRSVSWYQQTPGQGLQFLFEYFSETQRNKGNFPGRFSGRQFSNSRSEMNVSTLELGDSALYLCASSPRWSDSGANVLTFGAGSRLTVL.

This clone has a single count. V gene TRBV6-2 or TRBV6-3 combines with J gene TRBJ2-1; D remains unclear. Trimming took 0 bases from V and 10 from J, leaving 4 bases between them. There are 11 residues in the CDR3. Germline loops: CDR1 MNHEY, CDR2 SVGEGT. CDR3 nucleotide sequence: TGTGCCAGCAGTTACTCTGGAGAGCAGTTCTTC. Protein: CASSYSGEQFF.

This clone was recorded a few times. The CDR3 DNA reads TGTGCCAGCAGTAGGGACAGGGGTGCCTACGAGCAGTACTTC. It codes for CASSRDRGAYEQYF. The J gene is TRBJ2-7, the V gene TRBV6-5; 10 bases are shared with TRBD1. The length of the CDR3 is 14 residues. V lost 5 bases to trimming and J lost 2 bases; unmatched junction nucleotides: 3. Per the germline V gene, CDR1 is MNHEY and CDR2 is SVGAGI.

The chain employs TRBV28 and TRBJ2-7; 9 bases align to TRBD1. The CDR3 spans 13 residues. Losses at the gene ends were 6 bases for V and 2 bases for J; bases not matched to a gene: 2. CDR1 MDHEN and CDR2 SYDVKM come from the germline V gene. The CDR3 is CASRGQGPYEQYF. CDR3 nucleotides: TGTGCCAGCAGGGGACAGGGACCCTACGAGCAGTACTTC.

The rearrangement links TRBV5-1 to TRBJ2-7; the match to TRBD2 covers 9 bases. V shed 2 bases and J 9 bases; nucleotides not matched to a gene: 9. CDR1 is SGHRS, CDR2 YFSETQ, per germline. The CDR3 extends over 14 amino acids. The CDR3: CASSFAGGHQRQYF. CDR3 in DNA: TGCGCCAGCAGCTTCGCGGGAGGGCACCAACGGCAGTACTTC.

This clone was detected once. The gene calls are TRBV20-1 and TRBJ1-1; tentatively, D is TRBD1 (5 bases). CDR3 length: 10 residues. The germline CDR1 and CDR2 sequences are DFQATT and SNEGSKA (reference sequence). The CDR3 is CNQGNTEAFF. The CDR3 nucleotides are TGCAATCAGGGGAACACTGAAGCTTTCTTT.